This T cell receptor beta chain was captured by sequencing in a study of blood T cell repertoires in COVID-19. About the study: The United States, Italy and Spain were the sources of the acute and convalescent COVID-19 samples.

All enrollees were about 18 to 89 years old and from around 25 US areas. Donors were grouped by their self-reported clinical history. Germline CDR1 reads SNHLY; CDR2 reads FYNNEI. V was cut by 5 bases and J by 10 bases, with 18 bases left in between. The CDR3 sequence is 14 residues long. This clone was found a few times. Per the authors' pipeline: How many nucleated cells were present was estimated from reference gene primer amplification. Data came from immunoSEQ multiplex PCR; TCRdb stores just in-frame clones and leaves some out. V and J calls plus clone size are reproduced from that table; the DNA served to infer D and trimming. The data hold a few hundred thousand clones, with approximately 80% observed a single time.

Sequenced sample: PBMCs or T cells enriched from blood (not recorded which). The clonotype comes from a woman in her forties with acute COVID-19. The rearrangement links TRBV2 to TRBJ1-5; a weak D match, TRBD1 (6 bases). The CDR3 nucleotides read TGTGCCAGCAGTACGGACAGCTCCCATCGTCCCCAGCATTTT. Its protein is CASSTDSSHRPQHF.